This T cell receptor (beta chain) was captured by sequencing in a study of T cells in Graves' hyperthyroidism and ophthalmopathy. There were TCR beta CDR3 regions amplified from RNA transcripts. In the first-round RT-PCR of the TCR CDR3, the HTBI primer set was used. TCRdb reprocessed the multiplex PCR reads via MiXCR and lists one record per CDR3 protein. This table holds about 560,000 distinct CDR3 sequences, roughly 14% found once. V lost 6 bases to trimming and J lost 2 bases; unmatched junction nucleotides: 3. This CDR3 is built from 14 residues. Germline values: CDR1 SNHLY, CDR2 FYNNEI. What was sequenced was blood. This clonotype originated in a woman aged 25 to 39 with Graves' hyperthyroidism. The chain combines TRBV2 with TRBJ2-7, with 11 bases lining up with TRBD1. This CDR3 reads CASRDRGLAYEQYF. In DNA form, the CDR3 reads TGTGCCAGCAGGGACAGGGGGCTTGCCTACGAGCAGTACTTC.